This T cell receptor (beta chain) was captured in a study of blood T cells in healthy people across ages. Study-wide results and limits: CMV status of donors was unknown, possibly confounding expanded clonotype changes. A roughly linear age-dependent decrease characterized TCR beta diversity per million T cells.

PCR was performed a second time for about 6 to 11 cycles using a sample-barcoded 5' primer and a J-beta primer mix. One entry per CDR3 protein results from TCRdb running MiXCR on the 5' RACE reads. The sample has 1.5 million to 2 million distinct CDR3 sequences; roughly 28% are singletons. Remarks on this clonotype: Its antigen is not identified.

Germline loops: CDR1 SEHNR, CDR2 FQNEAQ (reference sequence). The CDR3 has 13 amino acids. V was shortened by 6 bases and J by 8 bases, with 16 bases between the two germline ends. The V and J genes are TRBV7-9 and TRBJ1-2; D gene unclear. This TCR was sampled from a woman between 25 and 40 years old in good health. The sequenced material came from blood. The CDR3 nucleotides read TGTGCCAGCAGTCCCAGTGAGGAGAGAGGCTACACCTTC. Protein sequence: CASSPSEERGYTF.